The present TCR beta chain was sequenced within a study of blood T cell repertoires in COVID-19. This CDR3 comprises 11 residues. V lost 4 bases to trimming and J lost 6 bases, with 8 bases between them. Germline V gene sequence: CDR1 SQVTM, CDR2 ANQGSEA. Method: immunoSEQ multiplex PCR; TCRdb's copy keeps in-frame clones and lacks some. This repertoire shows 100,000 or so clones, approximately 91% found once; its top ten account for around 6.5%. Sequenced: peripheral blood. This TCR came from a woman aged 55-69 years with acute or convalescent COVID-19. V usage is TRBV29-1 and J usage is TRBJ2-3, with a tentative D call TRBD2 (5 bases). CDR3 amino acids: CSVAPGDTQYF. In nucleotides, the CDR3 is TGCAGCGTTGCTCCGGGGGATACGCAGTATTTT.